This T cell receptor (beta chain) was identified in a study of shared clonotypes between healthy human individuals. V was pared by 2 bases and J by 4 bases, with 11 bases of the junction left unmatched. CDR1 and CDR2 from the germline V gene are MGHRA and YSYEKL. The CDR3 sequence is 19 residues long. Authors' methods: Junction-only sequences produced by ImmunoSEQ had no quality scores, so filtering differed. The assay was immunoSEQ multiplex PCR, and TCRdb's table has in-frame clones only and misses some. That table supplies the V and J calls and clone size; D and trimming were determined from the DNA. The table lists fewer than 2.5 million clones, roughly 93% of them singletons. Healthy HIV-negative adults without recent acute infections or vaccinations served as donors.

The clonotype comes from a man younger than 30 in good health. Some clones in this sample may be carry-over from other donors' samples. The chain has TRBV4-1 and TRBJ2-5; 15 nucleotides line up with TRBD2. Input material: naive CD4+ T cells from PBMCs. Subset of the sample: CD45RA+ positively selected. The CDR3 nucleotides are TGCGCCAGCAGCCAATCCCCTAGGACTAGCGGGAGGGCCCGAGAGACCCAGTACTTC. It specifies CASSQSPRTSGRARETQYF.